The clone carrying this T cell receptor beta chain has just one count. Authors' analysis steps: Amplification of reference gene primers provided the estimated nucleated cell counts. Clones were read by immunoSEQ multiplex PCR, and TCRdb kept only the in-frame ones, dropping some. The D gene and trimming were derived from the DNA, and the V and J assignments and clone size from that table. Among 200,000 to 250,000 clones listed, 80% to 90% were seen once. This sample is drawn from a study of blood T cell repertoires in COVID-19. Study details: Both acute and convalescent COVID-19 samples were obtained from the United States, Italy and Spain. T cells, B-cell-depleted T cells, or PBMCs supplied cDNA or gDNA.

The V gene's germline CDR1 is GTSNPN and CDR2 SVGIG (reference sequence). Trimming cost V 0 bases and J 4 bases, with 9 bases left between them. This CDR3 comprises 13 residues. The origin of this receptor is a man in his 60s with acute or convalescent COVID-19. The chain carries TRBV30 and TRBJ2-5, with D possibly matching TRBD2 (5 bases). What was sequenced was peripheral blood. CDR3 bases: TGTGCCTGGAGTGTACTACGGGGAGAGACCCAGTACTTC. Amino acid sequence: CAWSVLRGETQYF.